These 26 T cell receptor beta chains were sequenced from one sample in a study of cytomegalovirus exposure and HLA in healthy donors. The PCR ran on 60 Vbeta and 13 Jbeta primers. Assay used: immunoSEQ multiplex PCR; TCRdb lists only in-frame clones, some missing. This table holds 150,000 to 200,000 clones, approximately 70% found once. Sequences were obtained from PBMCs. The receptor set was obtained from a human donor in good health.

A remark on this clone: Different DNA sequences within this sample yield the same CDR3. The chain carries TRBV7-3 and TRBJ2-7; D may be TRBD2 (6 bases). The CDR3 loop spans 13 amino acids. In germline, CDR1 is SGHTA, CDR2 FQGTGA. V was cut by 4 bases and J by 6 bases, with 13 bases left in between. The CDR3 protein is CASSSRGSGEQYF. DNA of the CDR3: TGTGCCAGCAGCTCTCGGGGGAGCGGCGAGCAGTACTTC.

This sequence joins TRBV27 and TRBJ1-5; D not resolved. The V end lost 5 bases, the J end lost 3 bases, and 8 bases lay between the germline ends. This CDR3 contains 13 residues. The V gene's germline CDR1 is MNHEY and CDR2 SMNVEV (reference sequence). The CDR3 here is CASSRTHNQPQHF. DNA of the CDR3: TGTGCCAGCAGTAGGACTCACAATCAGCCCCAGCATTTT.

The chain carries TRBV29-1 and TRBJ1-1; 7 nucleotides agree with TRBD1. The V gene's germline CDR1 is SQVTM and CDR2 ANQGSEA. Trimming cost V 5 bases and J 0 bases; bases outside gene matches: 15. The CDR3 runs 17 residues. In DNA, the CDR3 is TGCAGCGTTCCTCCTTGGGACAGCGAAACCATGAACACTGAAGCTTTCTTT. Its protein is CSVPPWDSETMNTEAFF.

This clone has a single count. This chain joins TRBV4-1 and TRBJ2-2, with TRBD2 matching over 11 bases. Germline V lookup: CDR1 MGHRA, CDR2 YSYEKL. CDR3 length: 18 residues. V gave up 7 bases and J gave up 0 bases; unmatched junction bases: 10. CDR3 DNA sequence: TGCGCCAGCACTTGGGCTAGCGGGGGGAGAACGAACACCGGGGAGCTGTTTTTT. This sequence encodes CASTWASGGRTNTGELFF.

V usage is TRBV5-6 and J usage is TRBJ1-2; D may be TRBD1 (5 bases). Trimming took 6 bases from V and 2 from J, leaving 14 bases between them. The CDR3 runs to 14 residues. From germline, CDR1 is SGHDT and CDR2 YYEEEE. CDR3 in DNA: TGTGCCAGCACCCCGACAGACCCCAACTATGGCTACACCTTC. Translated, it gives CASTPTDPNYGYTF.

The chain combines TRBV6-6 with TRBJ2-1; TRBD2 agrees at 11 bases. CDR3 size: 15 residues. Germline V CDR1 and CDR2: MNHNY, SVGAGI (reference sequence). Trimming took 7 bases from V and 7 from J; bases not matched to a gene: 9. CDR3 sequence: CASTIPGTSGNEQFF. The CDR3 coding sequence is TGTGCCAGCACTATTCCCGGGACTAGCGGTAATGAGCAGTTCTTC.

The CDR3 DNA reads as TGTGCCAGCAGCTTGGGGGCAGGATATAGCAATCAGCCCCAGCATTTT. This codes for CASSLGAGYSNQPQHF. The rearrangement links TRBV5-6 to TRBJ1-5; no reliable D call. Looked up from germline, CDR1 is SGHDT and CDR2 is YYEEEE. V was pared by 0 bases and J by 0 bases, with 10 bases between. CDR3 size: 16 residues.

This chain connects TRBV4-1 to TRBJ1-5; D possibly corresponds to TRBD1 (6 bases). Trimming left V 4 bases short and J 2 bases short, with 15 bases between. Germline loops: CDR1 MGHRA, CDR2 YSYEKL. The CDR3 spans 16 residues. CDR3 bases: TGCGCCAGCAGCCGCCAACAGGGAGTAGGCAATCAGCCCCAGCATTTT. Protein sequence: CASSRQQGVGNQPQHF.

This clone appeared a few times. V and J are TRBV6-1 and TRBJ1-2; 8 nucleotides match TRBD1. CDR3 length equals 15 residues. Germline trimming cut 5 bases from V and 4 bases from J; bases unmatched to any gene: 9. Germline CDR1 and CDR2: MNHNS and SASEGT. DNA for the CDR3: TGTGCCAGCAGTCCGGGACAGGATAACTTCTATGGCTACACCTTC. This gives the protein CASSPGQDNFYGYTF.

The chain combines TRBV11-3 with TRBJ2-5, with D tentatively TRBD1 (5 bases). Germline values: CDR1 SGHNT, CDR2 YENEEA. The CDR3 length is 15 residues. Trimming took off 0 bases at V and 2 bases at J, with 10 bases between the two ends. The CDR3 sequence: CASSLDGTGQETQYF. The DNA for the CDR3 is TGTGCCAGCAGCTTAGATGGCACAGGACAAGAGACCCAGTACTTC.

This chain uses TRBV7-9 with TRBJ2-5; 10 bases align to TRBD2. Looked up from germline, CDR1 is SEHNR and CDR2 is FQNEAQ (reference sequence). V shed 1 base and J 1 base; nucleotides not matched to a gene: 0. The CDR3 consists of 15 residues. The CDR3 reads CASSLGLAGQETQYF. The DNA of the CDR3 is TGTGCCAGCAGCTTAGGACTAGCGGGCCAAGAGACCCAGTACTTC. The variable domain in full, completed from reference TRBV7-9 and TRBJ2-5, reads DTGVSQNPRHKITKRGQNVTFRCDPISEHNRLYWYRQTLGQGPEFLTYFQNEAQLEKSRLLSDRFSAERPKGSFSTLEIQRTEQGDSAMYLCASSLGLAGQETQYFGPGTRLLVL.

The gene calls are TRBV6-7 and TRBJ1-1, with unresolved D. TRBV6-7 is given ORF status, its function remaining uncertain. The CDR3 length is 11 residues. Trimming removed 7 bases at V and 7 bases at J, with 10 bases between. The CDR3 reads CASTEGDEAFF. The CDR3 nucleotides read TGTGCCAGCACCGAGGGCGATGAAGCTTTCTTT.

Details on this clone: Other DNA sequences in the same sample also yield this CDR3. This sequence joins TRBV9 and TRBJ1-1; D gene unclear. V gave up 2 bases and J gave up 1 base, with 6 bases separating them. The CDR3 runs 13 residues. In germline, CDR1 is SGDLS, CDR2 YYNGEE. The CDR3 here is CASSVSGNTEAFF. The CDR3, as DNA: TGTGCCAGCAGCGTCTCAGGGAACACTGAAGCTTTCTTT. The variable domain in full, completed from reference TRBV9 and TRBJ1-1, reads DSGVTQTPKHLITATGQRVTLRCSPRSGDLSVYWYQQSLDQGLQFLIQYYNGEERAKGNILERFSAQQFPDLHSELNLSSLELGDSALYFCASSVSGNTEAFFGQGTRLTVV.

The genes are TRBV23-1 and TRBJ1-1, with D perhaps TRBD1 (6 bases). TRBV23-1 is identified as an open reading frame with a role that is uncertain. This CDR3 region has 16 residues. Deletions cut 4 bases from V and 0 bases from J, with 15 bases between. The CDR3 DNA sequence: TGCGCCAGCAGTCCCTCCCCGGGACACCTGAACACTGAAGCTTTCTTT. This encodes CASSPSPGHLNTEAFF.

The CDR3 DNA is TGTGCCAGCAGCCAAACTTCGGGGGGGCCGGGCCAAGAGACCCAGTACTTC. This codes for CASSQTSGGPGQETQYF. The V and J genes are TRBV4-2 and TRBJ2-5, with 8 bases identical to TRBD2. CDR3 length equals 17 residues. The V and J ends lost 2 bases and 1 base, in that order; junction bases with no gene match: 9. The germline V gene has CDR1 LGHNA and CDR2 YNFKEQ.

The rearrangement links TRBV6-5 to TRBJ1-2; 7 bases agree with TRBD1. Germline-derived CDR1 and CDR2 are MNHEY and SVGAGI. The CDR3 covers 13 residues. J lost 8 bases, V lost 0 bases, and 3 bases had no gene match. The CDR3 bases are TGTGCCAGCAGTTACTCACAGGGGTACGGCTACACCTTC. Translated, it gives CASSYSQGYGYTF.

This chain uses TRBV6-1 with TRBJ1-1; TRBD1 might be the D (5 bases). With 7 bases removed from V and 4 bases from J, the gap between germline ends came to 13 bases. The CDR3 covers 13 residues. Per the germline V gene, CDR1 is MNHNS and CDR2 is SASEGT. The DNA for the CDR3 is TGTGCCAGCACGTTGGAGGGACCCACTGAAGCTTTCTTT. Its translation is CASTLEGPTEAFF.

V and J are TRBV5-6 and TRBJ2-7; TRBD2 agrees at 7 bases. The CDR3 runs 14 residues. With V trimmed by 3 bases and J by 4 bases, 7 bases remained unmatched. The germline V gene has CDR1 SGHDT and CDR2 YYEEEE. CDR3 loop: CASSSGGHLYEQYF. The CDR3 DNA reads as TGTGCCAGCAGCTCGGGAGGACACCTTTACGAGCAGTACTTC.

The chain couples TRBV7-3 to TRBJ2-3, with 8 positions matching TRBD2. This CDR3 comprises 14 residues. V shed 5 bases, J shed 4 bases, and the junction held 5 bases outside the gene matches. The germline V gene encodes CDR1 SGHTA and CDR2 FQGTGA. CDR3 in amino acids: CASSPGGQSDTQYF. The CDR3 bases are TGTGCCAGCAGCCCGGGGGGGCAATCAGATACGCAGTATTTT.

As concerns this clone: Its ends do not fully match the called genes, so a read error is possible. The chain recombines TRBV11-2 with TRBJ2-5, with TRBD1 identical over 7 bases. The germline V gene encodes CDR1 SGHAT and CDR2 FQNNGV. The CDR3 contains 15 residues. This CDR3 reads CASSIGTAHQETQYF. For the CDR3, the DNA is TGTGCCAGCAGCATCGGGACAGCCCACCAGGAGACCCAGTACTTC.

The chain joins TRBV6-5 to TRBJ2-3; D call uncertain. Germline values: CDR1 MNHEY, CDR2 SVGAGI. V dropped 2 bases and J dropped 3 bases, with 12 bases sitting between them. CDR3 length equals 15 residues. The CDR3 DNA follows: TGTGCCAGCAGTTACCGAGCGCCTGGGACAGATACGCAGTATTTT. Translated: CASSYRAPGTDTQYF.

The rearrangement joins TRBV11-2 to TRBJ1-1; D is unresolved. Trimming cost V 3 bases and J 3 bases, with 8 bases left between them. The CDR3 is 13 residues long. The germline V gene encodes CDR1 SGHAT and CDR2 FQNNGV. DNA for the CDR3: TGTGCCAGCAGCTTGGCTCCCCACACTGAAGCTTTCTTT. Residues: CASSLAPHTEAFF.

V usage is TRBV25-1 and J usage is TRBJ2-2; D call uncertain. V was cut by 4 bases and J by 6 bases, with 9 bases left in between. Germline CDR1 is MGHDK and CDR2 is SYGVNS. CDR3 length equals 13 residues. The CDR3 bases are TGTGCCAGCAGTGGACAACCCCCCGGGGAGCTGTTTTTT. It encodes CASSGQPPGELFF.

The CDR3 bases are TGTGCCAGCAGTGAGCAGGGGGGTGGTGGAAAACTGTTTTTT. The encoded protein is CASSEQGGGGKLFF. V usage is TRBV2 and J usage is TRBJ1-4; 7 bases are shared with TRBD1. This CDR3 is built from 14 residues. The germline gives CDR1 SNHLY, CDR2 FYNNEI. The V segment lost 3 bases and the J segment 10 bases; nucleotides outside the gene matches: 8.

The chain couples TRBV10-3 to TRBJ2-5; 9 bases fit TRBD2. This CDR3 is built from 13 residues. Trimming removed 9 bases from V and 4 bases from J; junction bases left unmatched: 6. From germline, CDR1 is ENHRY and CDR2 SYGVKD. The CDR3 DNA reads TGTGCCATTGGTAGCGGGGGCCTAGAGACCCAGTACTTC. This sequence encodes CAIGSGGLETQYF.

The chain joins TRBV5-6 to TRBJ1-5; D is uncertain. Trimming cost V 1 base and J 0 bases, with 8 bases left between them. Germline V CDR1 and CDR2: SGHDT, YYEEEE. The CDR3 has 15 amino acids. The CDR3: CASSLSGFSNQPQHF. The CDR3 DNA reads TGTGCCAGCAGCTTGTCGGGGTTTAGCAATCAGCCCCAGCATTTT.